Each of the 6 T cell receptor beta chains below was sequenced from the same sample in a study of blood T cell repertoires in COVID-19. The method was immunoSEQ multiplex PCR; TCRdb's version includes in-frame clones alone and lacks a portion of them. Among roughly 150,000 clones listed, more than 85% were seen once. Sequences were obtained from peripheral blood. Source of these receptors: a woman aged 80 or over with COVID-19, enrolled during active disease.

The V and J genes are TRBV5-4 and TRBJ1-1; 7 bases map to TRBD1. V lost 4 bases to trimming and J lost 0 bases; unmatched junction nucleotides: 6. This CDR3 has 15 residues. Germline V gene lookup returns CDR1 SGHNT and CDR2 YYREEE (reference sequence). CDR3 amino acids: CASSTGTAMNTEAFF. CDR3 coding DNA: TGTGCCAGCAGCACGGGGACAGCCATGAACACTGAAGCTTTCTTT.

V gene TRBV24-1 combines with J gene TRBJ2-3, with TRBD1 identical over 7 bases. The CDR3 runs to 18 residues. Unmatched junction bases numbered 14, after V lost 3 bases and J lost 3 bases. The germline V gene encodes CDR1 KGHDR and CDR2 SFDVKD. CDR3 bases: TGTGCCACCAGTGATATTACCCAGGGGGTCGGTTCTACAGATACGCAGTATTTT. Protein product: CATSDITQGVGSTDTQYF.

V gene TRBV9 combines with J gene TRBJ2-2; 8 nucleotides agree with TRBD1. V shed 3 bases, J shed 4 bases, and the junction held 5 bases outside the gene matches. Germline V gene data show CDR1 as SGDLS and CDR2 as YYNGEE. The CDR3 totals 15 residues. The DNA of the CDR3 is TGTGCCAGCAGCGAGGGGCAGGGGGCCACCGGGGAGCTGTTTTTT. This codes for CASSEGQGATGELFF.

The V and J genes are TRBV29-1 and TRBJ1-5; tentatively, D is TRBD1 (5 bases). CDR1 SQVTM and CDR2 ANQGSEA come from the germline V gene. The CDR3 has 14 residues. The V end lost 4 bases, the J end lost 0 bases, and 10 bases lay between the germline ends. The chain's CDR3 is CSVVEGTSNQPQHF. The DNA of the CDR3 is TGCAGCGTTGTGGAGGGGACTAGCAATCAGCCCCAGCATTTT.

This clone has a single count. The chain uses TRBV4-2 and TRBJ2-3; D is ambiguous. The germline V gene encodes CDR1 LGHNA and CDR2 YNFKEQ. CDR3 length: 14 residues. The V end was cut by 0 bases, the J end by 5 bases, with 9 bases between. As DNA, the CDR3 is TGTGCCAGCAGCCAAGATCCGACTGGAGATACGCAGTATTTT. Translated: CASSQDPTGDTQYF.

This clone has a single count. The CDR3 spells CASRTGTSGSLSTGELFF. CDR3 coding DNA: TGCGCCAGCAGAACCGGGACTAGCGGGAGTCTAAGTACTGGGGAGCTGTTTTTT. V usage is TRBV5-1 and J usage is TRBJ2-2, with 14 bases aligning to TRBD2. V trimming: 5 bases; J trimming: 8 bases; junction bases outside the gene matches: 14. CDR3 length equals 18 residues. Germline CDR1 reads SGHRS; CDR2 reads YFSETQ. Full variable domain (remainder filled in from reference TRBV5-1 and TRBJ2-2): KAGVTQTPRYLIKTRGQQVTLSCSPISGHRSVSWYQQTPGQGLQFLFEYFSETQRNKGNFPGRFSGRQFSNSRSEMNVSTLELGDSALYLCASRTGTSGSLSTGELFFGEGSRLTVL.